Below, 31 T cell receptor beta chains from the same sample are listed, as sequenced in a study of regulatory T cells in long-lasting Graves disease. Sample time point: newly diagnosed GD, antithyroid drugs for less than 3 months. Extracted RNA from PBMCs served as the source of the TCR library. CDR3-region Arm-PCR and iRepertoire HTBI primers produced the TCR beta libraries. TCRdb reprocessed the multiplex PCR reads with MiXCR, giving one entry per CDR3 protein. The sample shows about 420,000 distinct CDR3 sequences, about 15% of them seen only once. The same sample was also studied in work on T cells in Graves' hyperthyroidism and ophthalmopathy.

Sequenced material: peripheral blood mononuclear cells (PBMCs), taken at new diagnosis, from a patient treated with antithyroid drugs. The receptors here all came from a woman between 18 and 29 years old with Graves disease.

This clonotype turned up a few times. This chain links TRBV11-2 with TRBJ2-1; D is perhaps TRBD1 (6 bases). Germline V lookup: CDR1 SGHAT, CDR2 FQNNGV. The CDR3 consists of 13 residues. The ends were cut back, 5 bases at V and 10 bases at J, with 15 bases in the middle. Written as DNA, the CDR3 is TGTGCCAGCAGCATTGACAGGCGTTACGAGCAGTTCTTC. Translated: CASSIDRRYEQFF.

This CDR3 reads CATSDYRDPYGYTF. CDR3 nucleotide sequence: TGTGCCACCAGTGATTACAGAGATCCTTATGGCTACACCTTC. The chain carries TRBV24-1 and TRBJ1-2; no reliable D call. The V gene's germline CDR1 is KGHDR and CDR2 SFDVKD. The CDR3 runs 14 residues. V was shortened by 2 bases and J by 5 bases, with 11 bases between the two germline ends.

The chain combines TRBV6-2 or TRBV6-3 with TRBJ1-5; TRBD1 matches at 9 bases. V was pared by 6 bases and J by 4 bases, with 7 bases of the junction left unmatched. Germline loops: CDR1 MNHEY, CDR2 SVGEGT. The CDR3 totals 15 residues. The chain's CDR3 is CASRPDRGMNQPQHF. The CDR3 bases are TGTGCCAGCAGACCAGACAGGGGGATGAATCAGCCCCAGCATTTT.

This clonotype was seen repeatedly, ten times or more. The chain joins TRBV30 to TRBJ1-1, with a weak D call TRBD1 (6 bases). The V gene's germline CDR1 is GTSNPN and CDR2 SVGIG (reference sequence). Trimming took 8 bases from V and 4 from J, leaving 14 bases between them. CDR3 length: 12 amino acids. CDR3 sequence: CATEQGGTEAFF. DNA of the CDR3: TGTGCCACGGAACAGGGTGGCACTGAAGCTTTCTTT.

J is TRBJ2-3 and V is TRBV5-8, with no clear D. The CDR3 has 16 residues. Trimming took 2 bases from V and 0 from J, leaving 13 bases between them. CDR1 SGHTS and CDR2 YDEGEE come from the germline V gene. The CDR3, as DNA: TGTGCCAGCAGCTTTTCAGTGTCCTCTAGCACAGATACGCAGTATTTT. Its translation is CASSFSVSSSTDTQYF.

This clonotype came up many times. The chain has TRBV28 and TRBJ1-5; no definite D call. Germline CDR1 is MDHEN and CDR2 is SYDVKM. This CDR3 region has 15 residues. Between the trimmed V and J ends, which lost 2 bases and 5 bases, there was a span of 13 bases. CDR3 protein: CASSLRLRVDQPQHF. CDR3 DNA sequence: TGTGCCAGCAGTTTACGTCTGCGTGTGGATCAGCCCCAGCATTTT.

This clonotype showed up many times. The V and J genes are TRBV12-3 or TRBV12-4 and TRBJ1-2; the match to TRBD1 covers 7 bases. Unmatched junction bases numbered 5, after V lost 6 bases and J lost 4 bases. The length of the CDR3 is 13 residues. The CDR3 here is CASSQDRFYGYTF. CDR3 sequence (DNA): TGTGCCAGCAGCCAGGACAGGTTCTATGGCTACACCTTC.

This clonotype was detected many times. V gene TRBV30 combines with J gene TRBJ1-1; no definite D call. Per germline, CDR1 GTSNPN and CDR2 SVGIG (reference sequence). This CDR3 is built from 14 residues. V lost 4 bases to trimming and J lost 1 base, with 13 bases between them. CDR3 in DNA: TGTGCCTGGACTACCTTAGGGCCGAACACTGAAGCTTTCTTT. Amino acids: CAWTTLGPNTEAFF.

This clonotype was detected ten times or more. The chain carries TRBV6-1 and TRBJ2-7; unclear D gene. Germline CDR1 and CDR2: MNHNS and SASEGT. The V gene lost 4 bases and the J gene lost 3 bases, with 4 bases spanning the gap. The CDR3 sequence is 11 residues long. The CDR3 spells CASSGLYEQYF. The CDR3 DNA is TGTGCCAGCAGTGGTCTCTACGAGCAGTACTTC.

This clonotype was observed at least ten times. The chain combines TRBV20-1 with TRBJ2-7; no clear D. Per the germline V gene, CDR1 is DFQATT and CDR2 is SNEGSKA (reference sequence). Trimming shortened V by 1 base and J by 2 bases, and 12 bases separated the two germline ends. The CDR3 contains 14 residues. This chain's CDR3 is CSARAVDGTYEQYF. The CDR3 DNA sequence: TGCAGTGCTAGAGCCGTGGACGGAACCTACGAGCAGTACTTC.

This clonotype was detected ten times or more. The genes are TRBV11-2 and TRBJ2-5; TRBD1 aligns across 9 bases. This CDR3 region has 16 residues. V gave up 3 bases and J gave up 4 bases; unmatched junction bases: 9. From germline, CDR1 is SGHAT and CDR2 FQNNGV. The CDR3 sequence: CASSLAGTGLGETQYF. In DNA form, the CDR3 reads TGTGCCAGCAGCTTGGCCGGGACAGGGCTCGGAGAGACCCAGTACTTC.

The chain uses TRBV5-1 and TRBJ2-7; 9 bases are a match to TRBD2. The V and J ends lost 0 bases and 6 bases, in that order; junction bases with no gene match: 7. Germline V CDR1 and CDR2: SGHRS, YFSETQ. The CDR3 loop spans 15 amino acids. The CDR3 DNA follows: TGCGCCAGCAGCTTGGAGGTAGCGGGAGCCGGCGAGCAGTACTTC. It encodes CASSLEVAGAGEQYF.

This clonotype was counted at least ten times. The gene calls are TRBV6-1 and TRBJ1-1; D call uncertain. This CDR3 is 11 amino acids long. With 6 bases removed from V and 7 bases from J, the gap between germline ends came to 9 bases. Germline values: CDR1 MNHNS, CDR2 SASEGT. Written as DNA, the CDR3 is TGTGCCAGCAGCCCTAAAAATGAAGCTTTCTTT. Translation gives CASSPKNEAFF.

This clonotype was seen many times. The chain recombines TRBV30 with TRBJ2-1, with D tentatively TRBD2 (6 bases). The CDR3 has 13 amino acids. V shed 0 bases and J shed 5 bases, with 8 bases lying between them. CDR1 and CDR2 (germline): GTSNPN, SVGIG (reference sequence). The CDR3 DNA sequence: TGTGCCTGGAGTGTACGGAGGGACAATGAGCAGTTCTTC. This sequence encodes CAWSVRRDNEQFF.

In this sample, this clonotype turned up many times. The chain links TRBV2 to TRBJ2-1, with 7 bases matching TRBD2. CDR3 length: 15 residues. V dropped 7 bases and J dropped 6; count of bases not matched to a gene: 12. CDR1 SNHLY and CDR2 FYNNEI come from the germline V gene. The chain's CDR3 is CASNRGEGMGNEQFF. In nucleotides, the CDR3 is TGTGCCAGCAACCGAGGGGAGGGGATGGGCAATGAGCAGTTCTTC.

This clonotype was seen a handful of times. The V and J genes are TRBV6-2 or TRBV6-3 and TRBJ2-3, with 9 bases lining up with TRBD1. Germline loops: CDR1 MNHEY, CDR2 SVGEGT. Trimming cost V 1 base and J 5 bases; bases outside gene matches: 7. The length of the CDR3 is 16 residues. The CDR3 protein is CASSYFRDRVGDTQYF. CDR3 nucleotide sequence: TGTGCCAGCAGTTACTTCCGGGACAGGGTTGGAGATACGCAGTATTTT.

This chain connects TRBV19 to TRBJ2-1, with D possibly being TRBD2 (5 bases). This CDR3 comprises 15 residues. Trimming took 9 bases from V and 7 from J, leaving 22 bases between them. Germline V gene sequence: CDR1 LNHDA, CDR2 SQIVND (reference sequence). The DNA for the CDR3 is TGTGCCAGCACCTGGGGAACCCTATCGGGGAATGAGCAGTTCTTC. The encoded protein is CASTWGTLSGNEQFF.

The rearrangement joins TRBV15 to TRBJ1-2; tentative D call: TRBD1 (5 bases). Deletions cut 1 base from V and 6 bases from J, with 15 bases between. The CDR3 runs 15 residues. CDR1 is LNHNV and CDR2 is YYDKDF in the germline V gene (reference sequence). The chain's CDR3 is CATSRAEGRWDGYTF. CDR3 coding DNA: TGTGCCACCAGCAGAGCTGAGGGGCGCTGGGATGGCTACACCTTC.

This clonotype turned up a few times. One end of the junction fails to match germline, which may point to a read error. The chain is built from TRBV7-7 and TRBJ2-2; 9 nucleotides line up with TRBD1. CDR1 is SSHAT, CDR2 FNYEAQ, per germline (reference sequence). This CDR3 has 15 residues. The chain's CDR3 is CASSEQGADTGELFF. CDR3 DNA: TGTGCTAGCAGCGAACAGGGGGCGGACACCGGGGAGCTGTTTTTT. The full variable domain, rest sourced from reference TRBV7-7 and TRBJ2-2, is GAGVSQSPRYKVTKRGQDVTLRCDPISSHATLYWYQQALGQGPEFLTYFNYEAQPDKSGLPSDRFSAERPEGSISTLTIQRTEQRDSAMYRCASSEQGADTGELFFGEGSRLTVL.

This clonotype was detected a few times. V and J are TRBV19 and TRBJ2-2, with a weak D call TRBD1 (5 bases). The V gene's germline CDR1 is LNHDA and CDR2 SQIVND (reference sequence). This CDR3 has 14 amino acids. Trimming left V 4 bases short and J 4 bases short, with 10 bases between. CDR3 DNA sequence: TGTGCCAGTAGTACCGATGGGGCCACCGGGGAGCTGTTTTTT. This encodes CASSTDGATGELFF. Filled out from reference TRBV19 and TRBJ2-2, the complete variable domain reads DGGITQSPKYLFRKEGQNVTLSCEQNLNHDAMYWYRQDPGQGLRLIYYSQIVNDFQKGDIAEGYSVSREKKESFPLTVTSAQKNPTAFYLCASSTDGATGELFFGEGSRLTVL.

The chain is built from TRBV12-3 or TRBV12-4 and TRBJ2-7; 11 positions match TRBD1. J was trimmed by 7 bases and V by 5 bases; bases with no gene match: 7. This CDR3 comprises 14 residues. The CDR3 loop is CASSPGQGAGEQYF. The CDR3 DNA follows: TGTGCCAGCAGTCCCGGACAGGGGGCAGGGGAGCAGTACTTC.

This clonotype was picked up many times. V is TRBV12-3 or TRBV12-4 and J is TRBJ1-1; tentative D call: TRBD1 (5 bases). V was clipped by 5 bases and J by 0 bases, with 10 bases between them. This CDR3 contains 14 residues. CDR3 coding DNA: TGTGCCAGCAGTCCACGACAGATGAACACTGAAGCTTTCTTT. Its translation is CASSPRQMNTEAFF.

As for this clonotype: Possible read error: a much larger clone is one base away. The chain links TRBV5-4 to TRBJ1-1; D not resolved. From germline, CDR1 is SGHNT and CDR2 YYREEE (reference sequence). The CDR3 is made up of 14 amino acids. V lost 0 bases, J lost 1 base, and 7 bases lay in between. The CDR3 loop is CASSLEAGNTEAFF. DNA of the CDR3: TGTGCCAGCAGCTTGGAGGCAGGGAACACTGAAGCTTTCTTT.

This clonotype was seen ten or more times. The gene calls are TRBV28 and TRBJ2-7; D is perhaps TRBD1 (5 bases). V was cut by 7 bases and J by 2 bases, with 12 bases left in between. The CDR3 covers 13 residues. Germline CDR1 is MDHEN and CDR2 is SYDVKM. CDR3 DNA: TGTGCCAGCAACCGACAGAGCCCCTACGAGCAGTACTTC. Protein: CASNRQSPYEQYF.

This clonotype showed up just a few times. A much larger clone differs from this one at a single base, so this may be a read error. This chain uses TRBV3-1 with TRBJ1-1, with D unresolved. CDR1 is LGHDT, CDR2 YNNKEL, per germline (reference sequence). This CDR3 is built from 12 residues. The V end was cut by 3 bases, the J end by 6 bases, with 8 bases between. CDR3 loop: CASSHRGSEAFF. CDR3 bases: TGTGCCAGCAGCCATCGTGGTTCTGAAGCTTTCTTT.

This chain links TRBV7-2 with TRBJ2-5; TRBD2 agrees at 7 bases. V trimming: 6 bases; J trimming: 0 bases; junction bases outside the gene matches: 4. Germline CDR1 and CDR2: SGHTA and FQGNSA. The CDR3 extends over 14 amino acids. The CDR3: CASSKSGDQETQYF. The CDR3 DNA follows: TGTGCCAGCAGTAAAAGCGGGGACCAAGAGACCCAGTACTTC. Based on the CDR3 plus reference TRBV7-2 and TRBJ2-5, the full variable domain is GAGVSQSPSNKVTEKGKDVELRCDPISGHTALYWYRQSLGQGLEFLIYFQGNSAPDKSGLPSDRFSAERTGGSVSTLTIQRTQQEDSAVYLCASSKSGDQETQYFGPGTRLLVL.

J is TRBJ1-2 and V is TRBV7-9; possible D gene TRBD1, 5 bases. Germline V gene data show CDR1 as SEHNR and CDR2 as FQNEAQ (reference sequence). Trimming pared 3 bases from V and 4 bases from J, leaving 12 bases between. The CDR3 runs to 14 residues. The CDR3 DNA is TGTGCCAGCAGCTTTTGGGGCAGCGTCTATGGCTACACCTTC. Protein product: CASSFWGSVYGYTF.

In its sample, this clonotype was seen many times. The V gene is TRBV18, the J gene TRBJ2-1; D ambiguous. CDR3 length: 14 residues. V lost 3 bases and J 12 bases, leaving 18 bases between the germline ends. Germline assignment: CDR1 KGHSH and CDR2 LQKENI. For the CDR3, the DNA is TGTGCCAGCTCACCTAGTAGCTCAGCGAGTGGGCAGTTCTTC. It is translated as CASSPSSSASGQFF.

About this clonotype itself: Just one base apart from a much larger clone, this may be a read error. The V and J genes are TRBV3-1 and TRBJ1-1, with unresolved D. Germline CDR1 and CDR2: LGHDT and YNNKEL (reference sequence). CDR3 length: 14 residues. The CDR3 loop reads CASSRSGRNTESFF. The CDR3 DNA reads as TGTGCCAGCAGCAGATCGGGCAGAAACACTGAATCTTTCTTT.

This clonotype has only a few counts. The chain is built from TRBV14 and TRBJ2-6; D is unclear. CDR3 length: 14 amino acids. Trimming pared 0 bases from V and 4 bases from J, leaving 4 bases between. CDR1 SGHDN and CDR2 FVKESK come from the germline V gene. CDR3 amino acids: CASSQDPGANVLTF. The CDR3 coding sequence is TGTGCCAGCAGCCAAGATCCCGGGGCCAACGTCCTGACTTTC.

This clonotype occurred many times. The chain is built from TRBV12-3 or TRBV12-4 and TRBJ1-1, with 7 bases fitting TRBD1. Trimming took 4 bases from V and 10 from J; bases not matched to a gene: 12. The CDR3 spans 14 residues. The DNA for the CDR3 is TGTGCCAGCAGTTCCCGGACAGGAGGGGGCAGAGCTTTCTTT. Residues: CASSSRTGGGRAFF.